Listed here is a single TCR beta chain. The data originate from a study of T-cell reconstitution after alpha-beta-depleted transplantation in children. Unique molecular identifiers were used in preparing the TCRbeta library. TCRdb passed the PCR reads through MiXCR, listing each CDR3 protein once. This table holds some 520,000 distinct CDR3 sequences, about 33% found once. The receptor was derived from a human donor who donated a stem cell graft to a child with aplastic anemia. The sample here was PBMCs from the stem cell graft donor, taken from the stem cell graft.

The CDR3 loop reads CASSLRRAEQYF. The CDR3 nucleotides are TGTGCCAGCAGCCTTAGAAGGGCGGAGCAGTACTTC. This rearrangement joins TRBV13 to TRBJ2-7; D call uncertain. The V gene lost 5 bases and the J gene lost 7 bases, with 12 bases spanning the gap. The CDR3 sequence is 12 residues long. Germline-derived CDR1 and CDR2 are PRHDT and FYEKMQ (reference sequence).